Each of the 10 T cell receptor beta chains below was sequenced from the same sample in a study of siplizumab effects on memory and regulatory T cells. Produced via immunoSEQ multiplex PCR; TCRdb's table is partial and in-frame only. Among fewer than 100,000 clones, about 93% were seen once, and the ten largest hold 0.3%. The material sequenced was non-Treg CD4+ T cells sorted from blood. These receptors all stem from a human donor in good health.

The genes are TRBV18 and TRBJ2-7; tentatively, D is TRBD1 or TRBD2 (6 bases each). Trimming cost V 4 bases and J 3 bases, with 19 bases left between them. The germline gives CDR1 KGHSH, CDR2 LQKENI. This CDR3 has 16 amino acids. In DNA, the CDR3 is TGTGCCAGCTCACTACACGACATAGGAGGGGGCTACGAGCAGTACTTC. Its protein product is CASSLHDIGGGYEQYF.

V usage is TRBV2 and J usage is TRBJ1-2; D is undetermined. The CDR3 runs to 14 residues. Germline CDR1 reads SNHLY; CDR2 reads FYNNEI. Trimming left V 3 bases short and J 10 bases short, with 18 bases between. This CDR3 reads CASSDGLPPNPYTF. The CDR3, as DNA: TGTGCCAGCAGTGATGGCTTACCTCCTAATCCCTACACCTTC.

V is TRBV19 and J is TRBJ2-5; D may be TRBD2 (5 bases). Germline assignment: CDR1 LNHDA and CDR2 SQIVND (reference sequence). The CDR3 extends over 13 amino acids. V lost 5 bases and J 4 bases, leaving 11 bases between the germline ends. The CDR3: CASSPGVRETQYF. CDR3 nucleotides: TGTGCCAGTAGTCCCGGGGTTCGAGAGACCCAGTACTTC.

The CDR3 is CASSPGLATVSYEQYF. CDR3 in DNA: TGCGCCAGCAGCCCCGGACTAGCGACCGTCTCCTACGAGCAGTACTTC. This chain connects TRBV5-1 to TRBJ2-7; 9 nucleotides match TRBD2. Germline V lookup: CDR1 SGHRS, CDR2 YFSETQ. The junction had 8 bases not matched to a gene; V was cut back by 4 bases and J by 0 bases. The CDR3 consists of 16 residues.

The chain joins TRBV6-5 to TRBJ2-3; D gene uncertain. Trimming pared 2 bases from V and 4 bases from J, leaving 10 bases between. In germline, CDR1 is MNHEY, CDR2 SVGAGI. The CDR3 contains 14 residues. CDR3 protein: CASSYTAQADTQYF. CDR3 coding DNA: TGTGCCAGCAGTTACACGGCGCAGGCAGATACGCAGTATTTT.

The rearrangement uses TRBV6-6 and TRBJ2-1; 9 bases fit TRBD2. With 5 bases clipped from V and 7 bases from J, the junction kept 6 bases outside the gene matches. Germline V gene data show CDR1 as MNHNY and CDR2 as SVGAGI (reference sequence). This CDR3 is built from 14 residues. The CDR3 reads CASSPLAGSNEQFF. The CDR3 DNA reads as TGTGCCAGCAGTCCCCTAGCGGGATCAAATGAGCAGTTCTTC.

V and J are TRBV29-1 and TRBJ2-3, with 16 bases fitting TRBD2. Germline loops: CDR1 SQVTM, CDR2 ANQGSEA. The CDR3 has 15 amino acids. J was trimmed by 5 bases and V by 7 bases; bases with no gene match: 6. The CDR3: CSADGTSGGGDTQYF. The CDR3 bases are TGCAGCGCCGACGGGACTAGCGGGGGGGGAGATACGCAGTATTTT.

The V and J genes are TRBV12-5 and TRBJ2-7; D unresolved. V was clipped by 1 base and J by 9 bases, with 4 bases between them. This CDR3 spans 10 amino acids. CDR1 LGHNT and CDR2 FRNRAP come from the germline V gene. The CDR3 DNA follows: TGTGCTAGTGGTTTGGAACGGCAGTACTTC. This translates into CASGLERQYF.

The chain couples TRBV5-1 to TRBJ2-2, with 8 bases identical to TRBD1. CDR3 size: 15 residues. With V trimmed by 5 bases and J by 6 bases, 9 bases remained unmatched. Looked up from germline, CDR1 is SGHRS and CDR2 is YFSETQ. In DNA form, the CDR3 reads TGCGCCAGCAGGGATGGACAGGGCGGACCCGGGGAGCTGTTTTTT. Encoded protein: CASRDGQGGPGELFF. The whole variable domain, filled in from reference TRBV5-1 and TRBJ2-2, reads KAGVTQTPRYLIKTRGQQVTLSCSPISGHRSVSWYQQTPGQGLQFLFEYFSETQRNKGNFPGRFSGRQFSNSRSEMNVSTLELGDSALYLCASRDGQGGPGELFFGEGSRLTVL.

The chain is built from TRBV2 and TRBJ2-1; tentatively, D is TRBD2 (6 bases). The germline V gene has CDR1 SNHLY and CDR2 FYNNEI. Trimming took 6 bases from V and 0 from J, leaving 24 bases between them. The CDR3 length is 19 residues. CDR3 sequence: CASSKRRRDSISSYNEQFF. CDR3 DNA sequence: TGTGCCAGCAGCAAGAGACGCCGGGACTCAATCAGCTCCTACAATGAGCAGTTCTTC.